These T cell receptor beta chains were read from a single sample in a study of blood T cell repertoires in COVID-19. Produced via immunoSEQ multiplex PCR; TCRdb's table is partial and in-frame only. The sample includes about 300,000 clones, approximately 89% seen only once; the top ten take 1.5% to 2%. Sequencing was carried out using peripheral blood. The origin of the receptors is a woman under 40 with COVID-19, enrolled during active disease. Both conserved end residues are part of each CDR3. The D gene is left open where the match is weak. Some rows have no size entry. The others give once, few or many, or a class for an expanded clone.

V	J	D	size	CDR3	DNA
TRBV3-1/TRBV3-2	TRBJ1-3	-	-	CASSQAGEFGNTIYF	TGTGCCAGCAGCCAAGCAGGGGAATTTGGAAACACCATATATTTT
TRBV7-9	TRBJ1-2	-	-	CASSLGTPRNYGYTF	TGTGCCAGCAGCCTGGGGACACCGAGAAACTATGGCTACACCTTC
TRBV19	TRBJ1-5	-	-	CASSMEVPSKPQHF	TGTGCCAGTAGTATGGAGGTGCCCTCCAAGCCCCAGCATTTT
TRBV3-1/TRBV3-2	TRBJ2-7	-	-	CASSQGVGGPYEQYF	TGTGCCAGCAGCCAAGGAGTCGGAGGGCCCTACGAGCAGTACTTC
TRBV5-5	TRBJ2-2	-	-	CASSLRAGQRLTGELFF	TGTGCCAGCAGCTTGCGGGCGGGACAGAGACTCACCGGGGAGCTGTTTTTT
TRBV4-1	TRBJ1-5	TRBD1	-	CASSQGQGKNQPQHF	TGCGCCAGCAGCCAGGGACAGGGGAAAAATCAGCCCCAGCATTTT
TRBV7-9	TRBJ1-2	TRBD1	-	CATQGAINYGYTF	TGTGCCACCCAGGGGGCCATTAACTATGGCTACACCTTC
TRBV9	TRBJ1-1	-	-	CASSAEDPNTEAFF	TGTGCCAGCAGCGCCGAGGATCCGAACACTGAAGCTTTCTTT
TRBV15	TRBJ1-5	-	-	CATSRAPVGQPQHF	TGTGCCACCAGCAGAGCCCCGGTTGGTCAGCCCCAGCATTTT
TRBV28	TRBJ1-4	TRBD1	-	CASSRRDREKLFF	TGTGCCAGCAGCAGGCGGGACAGAGAAAAACTGTTTTTT
TRBV9	TRBJ2-1	TRBD1	-	CASSVGDSVYNEQFF	TGTGCCAGCAGCGTAGGGGACAGCGTCTACAATGAGCAGTTCTTC
TRBV11-2	TRBJ1-6	TRBD1	few	CASSLADRDLHF	TGTGCCAGCAGCTTAGCAGACAGGGACCTCCACTTT
TRBV9	TRBJ2-7	-	-	CASSDGQTYEQYF	TGTGCCAGCAGCGACGGACAGACTTACGAGCAGTACTTC
TRBV6-5	TRBJ2-2	-	-	CASRQTGTGELFF	TGTGCCAGCAGGCAAACGGGTACCGGGGAGCTGTTTTTT
TRBV28	TRBJ1-2	TRBD1	-	CASSLPGQGAFGYTF	TGTGCCAGCAGTTTGCCGGGACAGGGGGCTTTTGGCTACACCTTC
TRBV7-8	TRBJ1-3	-	-	CASSLVGGRGNTIYF	TGTGCCAGCAGCTTAGTGGGGGGACGGGGAAACACCATATATTTT
TRBV3-1/TRBV3-2	TRBJ2-4	TRBD1	-	CASSQGRTGGKNIQYF	TGTGCCAGCAGCCAAGGGAGAACAGGGGGCAAAAACATTCAGTACTTC
TRBV5-1	TRBJ1-2	-	few	CASSLAAEAYGYTF	TGCGCCAGCAGCTTGGCCGCAGAGGCCTATGGCTACACCTTC
TRBV7-9	TRBJ1-4	-	-	CASSPGTSHEKLFF	TGTGCCAGCAGTCCCGGGACAAGCCATGAAAAACTGTTTTTT
TRBV28	TRBJ1-1	-	few	CASSLHGGMNTEAFF	TGTGCCAGCAGTTTACACGGGGGAATGAACACTGAAGCTTTCTTT
TRBV19	TRBJ2-1	-	-	CASSMGGNEQFF	TGTGCCAGTAGTATGGGAGGCAATGAGCAGTTCTTC
TRBV9	TRBJ2-2	-	-	CASSVIAENTGELFF	TGTGCCAGCAGCGTAATAGCAGAAAACACCGGGGAGCTGTTTTTT
TRBV28	TRBJ1-2	TRBD1	-	CASSFPGDRGVYGYTF	TGTGCCAGCAGTTTTCCCGGGGACAGGGGGGTCTATGGCTACACCTTC
TRBV29-1	TRBJ2-1	-	-	CSVETGWDNEQFF	TGCAGCGTTGAAACAGGTTGGGACAATGAGCAGTTCTTC
TRBV21-1	TRBJ2-7	-	-	CASRLLRYGASYEQYF	TGTGCCAGCAGACTTCTTCGATATGGGGCTTCATACGAGCAGTACTTC
TRBV12-3/TRBV12-4	TRBJ1-5	-	-	CASSRTDQGPQHF	TGTGCCAGCAGCCGGACAGATCAGGGTCCCCAGCATTTT
TRBV28	TRBJ1-6	-	-	CASSVDRYNSPLHF	TGTGCCAGCAGTGTCGACAGATATAATTCACCCCTCCACTTT
TRBV6-2/TRBV6-3	TRBJ2-1	TRBD2	-	CASSRRLLAGGYNEQFF	TGTGCCAGCAGCCGAAGGCTCCTAGCGGGGGGCTACAATGAGCAGTTCTTC
TRBV19	TRBJ1-2	TRBD1	-	CASSIGTANYGYTF	TGTGCCAGTAGTATTGGGACAGCTAACTATGGCTACACCTTC
TRBV9	TRBJ2-2	-	once	CASSVNNGELFF	TGTGCCAGCAGCGTAAATAACGGGGAGCTGTTTTTT
TRBV7-6	TRBJ1-1	-	-	CASSRRNAGSMNTEAFF	TGTGCCAGCAGCCGTAGAAATGCGGGAAGCATGAACACTGAAGCTTTCTTT
TRBV12-3/TRBV12-4	TRBJ1-2	TRBD1	few	CASRRTGAYGYTF	TGTGCCAGCAGACGGACAGGTGCCTATGGCTACACCTTC
TRBV12-5	TRBJ1-3	-	-	CATDRESSGNTIYF	TGTGCTACCGATAGGGAGAGCTCTGGAAACACCATATATTTT
TRBV6-1	TRBJ2-7	-	-	CASSEGGAYEQYF	TGTGCCAGCAGTGAGGGGGGAGCCTACGAGCAGTACTTC
TRBV18	TRBJ1-6	TRBD1	-	CASSPGQANNSPLHF	TGTGCCAGCTCACCGGGACAGGCAAATAATTCACCCCTCCACTTT
TRBV7-2	TRBJ1-1	-	-	CASSPGLDNTEAFF	TGTGCCAGCAGCCCAGGCTTGGATAACACTGAAGCTTTCTTT
TRBV5-1	TRBJ2-7	TRBD1	-	CASTPDRGRIYEQYF	TGCGCCAGCACTCCAGACAGGGGGCGGATCTACGAGCAGTACTTC
TRBV27	TRBJ1-5	TRBD1	once	CASSFRQGGNQPQHF	TGTGCCAGCAGTTTTAGACAGGGCGGCAATCAGCCCCAGCATTTT
TRBV4-3	TRBJ2-1	-	few	CASSQDLGRLAPTNEQFF	TGCGCCAGCAGCCAAGATCTAGGGCGTCTAGCGCCAACCAATGAGCAGTTCTTC